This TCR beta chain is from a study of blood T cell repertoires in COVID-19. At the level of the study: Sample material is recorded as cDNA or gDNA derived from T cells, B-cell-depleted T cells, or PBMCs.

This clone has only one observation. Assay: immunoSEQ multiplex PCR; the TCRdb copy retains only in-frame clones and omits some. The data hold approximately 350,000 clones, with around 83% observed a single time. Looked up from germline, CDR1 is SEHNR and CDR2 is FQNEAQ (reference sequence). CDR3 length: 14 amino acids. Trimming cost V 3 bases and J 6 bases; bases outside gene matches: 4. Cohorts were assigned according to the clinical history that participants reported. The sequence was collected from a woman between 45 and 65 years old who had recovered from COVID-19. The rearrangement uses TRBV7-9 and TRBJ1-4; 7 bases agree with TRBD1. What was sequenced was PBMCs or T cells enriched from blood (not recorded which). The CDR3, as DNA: TGTGCCAGCAGCTTCGGGACAGCGTATGAAAAACTGTTTTTT. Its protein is CASSFGTAYEKLFF.